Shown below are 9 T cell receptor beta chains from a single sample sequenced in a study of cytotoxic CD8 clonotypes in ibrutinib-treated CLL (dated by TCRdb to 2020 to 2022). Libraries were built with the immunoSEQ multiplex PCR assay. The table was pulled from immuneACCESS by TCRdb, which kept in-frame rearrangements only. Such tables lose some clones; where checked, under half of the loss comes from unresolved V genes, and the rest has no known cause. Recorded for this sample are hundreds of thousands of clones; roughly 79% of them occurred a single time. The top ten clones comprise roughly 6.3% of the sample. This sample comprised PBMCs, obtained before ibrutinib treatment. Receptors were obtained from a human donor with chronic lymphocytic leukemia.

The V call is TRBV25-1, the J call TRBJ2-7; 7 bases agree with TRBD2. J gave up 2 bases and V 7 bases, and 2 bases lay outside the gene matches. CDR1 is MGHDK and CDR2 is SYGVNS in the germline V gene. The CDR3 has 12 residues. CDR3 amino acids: CASTGLAYEQYF. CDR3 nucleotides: TGTGCCAGCACCGGACTAGCCTACGAGCAGTACTTC.

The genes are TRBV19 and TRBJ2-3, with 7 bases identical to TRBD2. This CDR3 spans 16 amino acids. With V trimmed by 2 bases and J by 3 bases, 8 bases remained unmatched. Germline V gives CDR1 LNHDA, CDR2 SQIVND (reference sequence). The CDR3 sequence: CASSIPGGRITDTQYF. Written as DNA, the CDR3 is TGTGCCAGTAGTATACCTGGCGGGAGAATAACAGATACGCAGTATTTT.

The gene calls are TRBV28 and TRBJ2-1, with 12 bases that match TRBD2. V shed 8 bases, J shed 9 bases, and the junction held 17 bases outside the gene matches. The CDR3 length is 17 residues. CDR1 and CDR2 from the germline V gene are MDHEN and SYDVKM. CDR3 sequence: CASCILGLAGGGGEQFF. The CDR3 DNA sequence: TGTGCCAGCTGTATCTTGGGTCTAGCGGGAGGGGGTGGTGAGCAGTTCTTC.

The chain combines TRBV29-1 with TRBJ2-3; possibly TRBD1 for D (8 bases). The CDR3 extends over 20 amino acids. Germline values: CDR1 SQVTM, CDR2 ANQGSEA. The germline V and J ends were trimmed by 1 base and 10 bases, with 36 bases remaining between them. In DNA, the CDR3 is TGCAGCGTTGAAGGACAGAGGACAGGGAGGGAGTTTTCAGCTAGGGGGGCGCAGTATTTT. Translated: CSVEGQRTGREFSARGAQYF.

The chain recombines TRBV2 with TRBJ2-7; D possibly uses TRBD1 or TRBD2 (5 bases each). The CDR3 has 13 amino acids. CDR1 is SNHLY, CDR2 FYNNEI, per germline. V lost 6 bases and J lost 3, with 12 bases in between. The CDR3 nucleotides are TGTGCCAGCAGGGGGGACGGAGACTACGAGCAGTACTTC. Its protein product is CASRGDGDYEQYF.

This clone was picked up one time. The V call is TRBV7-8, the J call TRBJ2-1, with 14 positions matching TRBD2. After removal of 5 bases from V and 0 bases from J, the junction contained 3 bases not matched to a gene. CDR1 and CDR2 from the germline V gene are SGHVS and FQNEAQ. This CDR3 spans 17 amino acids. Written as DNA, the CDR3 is TGTGCCAGCAGCGAGGGGACTAGCGGGAGCTCCTACAATGAGCAGTTCTTC. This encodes CASSEGTSGSSYNEQFF. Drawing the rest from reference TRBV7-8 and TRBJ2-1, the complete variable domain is GAGVSQSPRYKVAKRGQDVALRCDPISGHVSLFWYQQALGQGPEFLTYFQNEAQLDKSGLPSDRFFAERPEGSVSTLKIQRTQQEDSAVYLCASSEGTSGSSYNEQFFGPGTRLTVL.

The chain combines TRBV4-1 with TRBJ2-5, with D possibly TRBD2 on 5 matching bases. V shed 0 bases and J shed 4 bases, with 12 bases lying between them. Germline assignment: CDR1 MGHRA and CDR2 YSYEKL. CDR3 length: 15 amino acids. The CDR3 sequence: CASSQDTREGETQYF. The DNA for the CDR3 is TGCGCCAGCAGCCAAGATACCCGGGAAGGAGAGACCCAGTACTTC.

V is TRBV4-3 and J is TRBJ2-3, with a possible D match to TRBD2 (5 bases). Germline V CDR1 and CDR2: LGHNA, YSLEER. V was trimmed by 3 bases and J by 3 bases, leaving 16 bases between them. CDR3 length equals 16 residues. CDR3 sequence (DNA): TGCGCCAGCAGCCAGTCGTCTGTGGGAGTGACAGATACGCAGTATTTT. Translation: CASSQSSVGVTDTQYF.

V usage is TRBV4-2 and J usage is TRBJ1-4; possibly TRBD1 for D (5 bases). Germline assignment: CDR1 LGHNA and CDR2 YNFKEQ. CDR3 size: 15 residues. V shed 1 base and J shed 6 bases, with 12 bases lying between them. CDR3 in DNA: TGTGCCAGCAGCCAAGTATTGGGACTCTATGAAAAACTGTTTTTT. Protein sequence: CASSQVLGLYEKLFF.